The TCR beta chain under discussion was sequenced for a study of T cells in Graves' hyperthyroidism and ophthalmopathy. Germline CDR1 SGHAT, CDR2 FQNNGV. Losses at the gene ends were 5 bases for V and 0 bases for J; bases not matched to a gene: 6. The length of the CDR3 is 15 residues. Out of less than 12 ml of fresh peripheral blood came the PBMCs. This clonotype was recorded many times. Template material for amplifying TCR beta CDR3 regions consisted of RNA transcripts. HTBI primers were the set used in a first-round RT-PCR of the TCR CDR3. One entry per CDR3 protein results from TCRdb running MiXCR on the multiplex PCR reads. Of around 380,000 distinct CDR3 sequences listed, about 13% are singletons.

The origin of this receptor is a man aged 25-40 years with Graves' hyperthyroidism that later progressed to Graves' ophthalmopathy. The rearrangement joins TRBV11-2 to TRBJ1-1; TRBD1 matches 7 bases. The specimen was blood. The CDR3 loop is CASSIRQGMNTEAFF. In DNA form, the CDR3 reads TGTGCCAGCAGCATACGACAGGGAATGAACACTGAAGCTTTCTTT.